The next 20 T cell receptor beta chains were all read from a single sample in a study of spatial heterogeneity in lung cancer. This sample's time point: blood at routine non-recurrence follow-up after resection. TCRdb independently ran MiXCR on the 5' RACE reads; one entry per CDR3 protein. The repertoire consists of over 70,000 distinct CDR3 sequences, with 8% to 10% occurring once and the leading ten covering approximately 2%. The sample was PBMCs, taken at follow-up. These receptors originate from a female donor with early-stage non-small cell lung cancer.

The V call is TRBV5-1, the J call TRBJ2-7; a possible D gene is TRBD2 (5 bases). CDR1 SGHRS and CDR2 YFSETQ come from the germline V gene. V lost 3 bases, J lost 3 bases, and 19 bases lay in between. The CDR3 extends over 16 amino acids. CDR3 sequence (DNA): TGCGCCAGCAGCTCTGACCTGGCGGGTTTTGGCTACGAGCAGTACTTC. It codes for CASSSDLAGFGYEQYF.

The chain joins TRBV7-3 to TRBJ1-6; no clear D gene. Trimming left V 5 bases short and J 11 bases short, with 16 bases between. The CDR3 totals 14 residues. Per germline, CDR1 SGHTA and CDR2 FQGTGA. CDR3 in amino acids: CASSQGLTNPPLHF. DNA for the CDR3: TGTGCCAGCAGCCAAGGACTCACAAATCCACCCCTCCACTTT.

This clonotype was observed a few times. The gene calls are TRBV6-5 and TRBJ2-1; no reliable D call. The V and J ends lost 4 bases and 5 bases respectively, with 3 bases between them. Germline CDR1 reads MNHEY; CDR2 reads SVGAGI. The CDR3 covers 11 residues. The CDR3 bases are TGTGCCAGCAGTTCGAACAATGAGCAGTTCTTC. Protein product: CASSSNNEQFF.

This clonotype occurred many times. The rearrangement links TRBV20-1 to TRBJ1-6, with D perhaps matching TRBD1 (5 bases). CDR3 length equals 14 residues. Trimming took 2 bases from V and 10 from J, leaving 15 bases between them. CDR1 is DFQATT, CDR2 SNEGSKA, per germline (reference sequence). CDR3 in DNA: TGCAGTGCTAGACCTACAGGAGGGGAATCACCCCTCCACTTT. Amino acids: CSARPTGGESPLHF.

A few counts support this clonotype. The V gene is TRBV28, the J gene TRBJ1-2; TRBD1 might be the D (6 bases). The CDR3 sequence is 13 residues long. Germline-derived CDR1 and CDR2 are MDHEN and SYDVKM. V was shortened by 6 bases and J by 4 bases, with 12 bases between the two germline ends. The CDR3: CASSSGAFYGYTF. The CDR3 region has the DNA TGTGCCAGCAGCTCAGGGGCTTTCTATGGCTACACCTTC.

The J gene is TRBJ1-1, the V gene TRBV6-5; perhaps TRBD1 as D (5 bases). CDR1 is MNHEY and CDR2 is SVGAGI in the germline V gene. This CDR3 contains 15 residues. V was shortened by 0 bases and J by 7 bases, with 15 bases between the two germline ends. The CDR3 region is CASSYSTLAGFEAFF. The CDR3 bases are TGTGCCAGCAGTTACTCGACGCTGGCAGGGTTTGAAGCTTTCTTT.

This clonotype was recorded at least ten times. The DNA of the CDR3 is TGTGCCAGCAGCGCCCCTATTGGGGGTGGGGATGAGCAGTTCTTC. The encoded protein is CASSAPIGGGDEQFF. This rearrangement joins TRBV7-9 to TRBJ2-1, with D perhaps given as TRBD1 or TRBD2 (5 bases each). Germline assignment: CDR1 SEHNR and CDR2 FQNEAQ (reference sequence). The V and J ends lost 5 bases and 8 bases respectively, with 19 bases between them. The CDR3 is 15 amino acids.

This clonotype occurred many times. This sequence joins TRBV27 and TRBJ2-3; perhaps TRBD1 as D (6 bases). The CDR3 sequence is 13 residues long. Germline-derived CDR1 and CDR2 are MNHEY and SMNVEV (reference sequence). Trimming removed 6 bases at V and 4 bases at J, with 11 bases between. The CDR3 protein is CASRNRDADTQYF. In DNA, the CDR3 is TGTGCCAGCAGAAACAGGGACGCAGATACGCAGTATTTT.

The sample holds a few counts of this clonotype. The CDR3 DNA reads as TGTGCCACCAGTGATCCCCGGGGAACCTACGAGCAGTACTTC. Translated: CATSDPRGTYEQYF. The rearrangement uses TRBV24-1 and TRBJ2-7; a weak D match, TRBD2 (5 bases). Germline values: CDR1 KGHDR, CDR2 SFDVKD. The V gene lost 3 bases and the J gene lost 2 bases, with 10 bases spanning the gap. The CDR3 length is 14 residues.

The sample holds many counts of this clonotype. The V and J genes are TRBV5-4 and TRBJ2-3; no reliable D call. V was pared by 4 bases and J by 3 bases, with 6 bases between. The CDR3 contains 12 residues. Germline lookup yields CDR1 SGHNT and CDR2 YYREEE (reference sequence). The CDR3: CASSAETDTQYF. In nucleotides, the CDR3 is TGTGCCAGCAGCGCGGAGACAGATACGCAGTATTTT.

This clonotype showed up many times. The chain couples TRBV7-9 to TRBJ1-1; 7 bases are shared with TRBD1. The CDR3 has 14 residues. After removal of 5 bases from V and 1 base from J, the junction contained 4 bases not matched to a gene. Looked up from germline, CDR1 is SEHNR and CDR2 is FQNEAQ (reference sequence). CDR3 DNA: TGTGCCAGCAGCCTAAGACAGGGGAACACTGAAGCTTTCTTT. It codes for CASSLRQGNTEAFF.

The table lists this clonotype with many counts. V usage is TRBV7-2 and J usage is TRBJ2-1, with D unclear. Trimming stripped 6 bases from V and 7 bases from J, with 13 bases between. This CDR3 is 13 amino acids long. The germline V gene has CDR1 SGHTA and CDR2 FQGNSA. The CDR3 DNA reads TGTGCCAGCAGACACGTACAAGGGAATGAGCAGTTCTTC. Amino acid sequence: CASRHVQGNEQFF.

This clonotype was counted only a few times. The rearrangement joins TRBV9 to TRBJ2-5, with 7 bases fitting TRBD1. CDR3 length: 17 amino acids. Trimming cost V 4 bases and J 4 bases; bases outside gene matches: 16. In germline, CDR1 is SGDLS, CDR2 YYNGEE. The DNA for the CDR3 is TGTGCCAGCAGCTCGGGACAGAGAAGCACCCGCGGAGAGACCCAGTACTTC. Its translation is CASSSGQRSTRGETQYF.

In its sample, this clonotype was seen many times. V is TRBV20-1 and J is TRBJ2-5, with a weak D call TRBD2 (5 bases). There are 14 residues in the CDR3. Trimming removed 6 bases from V and 5 bases from J, with 19 bases in between. Germline lookup yields CDR1 DFQATT and CDR2 SNEGSKA (reference sequence). DNA of the CDR3: TGCAGTGCCACACGACCAGGTCCGGGGGAGACCCAGTACTTC. Translation: CSATRPGPGETQYF.

Points on this clonotype: A single base separates this from a much larger clone, so it may be a read error. J is TRBJ2-1 and V is TRBV12-3 or TRBV12-4, with a weak D call TRBD1 (6 bases). This CDR3 comprises 15 residues. CDR3: CDSSLAGARRDEQFF. The CDR3 DNA sequence: TGTGACAGCAGTTTAGCAGGGGCAAGAAGGGATGAGCAGTTCTTC.

This clonotype was seen ten or more times. The V call is TRBV5-1, the J call TRBJ2-1; possible D gene TRBD1, 6 bases. Germline CDR1 and CDR2: SGHRS and YFSETQ. The CDR3 runs 16 residues. V gave up 2 bases and J gave up 3 bases, with 15 bases separating them. In DNA, the CDR3 is TGCGCCAGCAGCTTCCGTCCGGCAGGGGACTACAATGAGCAGTTCTTC. Amino acid sequence: CASSFRPAGDYNEQFF.

The chain employs TRBV7-9 and TRBJ2-1; 12 bases fit TRBD2. The CDR3 runs 18 residues. CDR1 and CDR2 from the germline V gene are SEHNR and FQNEAQ (reference sequence). With V trimmed by 3 bases and J by 9 bases, 15 bases remained unmatched. The CDR3 here is CASSFIVLRLAGGGEQFF. Written as DNA, the CDR3 is TGTGCCAGCAGCTTCATTGTACTCCGGCTAGCGGGAGGGGGTGAGCAGTTCTTC.

This clonotype was observed at least ten times. The chain couples TRBV25-1 to TRBJ1-1; the match to TRBD1 covers 9 bases. The germline gives CDR1 MGHDK, CDR2 SYGVNS. The CDR3 totals 14 residues. The junction had 2 bases not matched to a gene; V was cut back by 5 bases and J by 1 base. The CDR3 bases are TGTGCCAGCAGTAGGGACAGGGCGAACACTGAAGCTTTCTTT. Protein sequence: CASSRDRANTEAFF.

V and J are TRBV6-5 and TRBJ2-7; TRBD1 or TRBD2 may be the D gene (5 bases each). The CDR3 loop spans 13 amino acids. The germline V gene has CDR1 MNHEY and CDR2 SVGAGI. The CDR3 region has the DNA TGTGCAGTCGGTAATAGCAGAGGGGACGAGCAGTACTTC. Protein product: CAVGNSRGDEQYF.

This clonotype was seen at least ten times. The rearrangement links TRBV19 to TRBJ1-2, with a weak D call TRBD1 (5 bases). Germline lookup yields CDR1 LNHDA and CDR2 SQIVND (reference sequence). V was trimmed by 7 bases and J by 8 bases, leaving 23 bases between them. CDR3 length: 15 residues. The chain's CDR3 is CASTPVDRAWGGYTF. The DNA of the CDR3 is TGTGCCAGTACCCCCGTGGACCGGGCGTGGGGCGGCTACACCTTC.